This paragraph covers one T cell receptor beta chain sequence. Antigen: not known. The germline V and J ends were trimmed by 11 bases and 10 bases, with 17 bases remaining between them. Germline V gene lookup returns CDR1 MGHRA and CDR2 YSYEKL. This CDR3 has 11 amino acids. This sample was taken from a study of cytomegalovirus exposure and HLA in healthy donors. Whole-study context: Among the 370 or so donors who were genotyped, around 77% fell in the genetic ancestry cluster that is associated with self-reported Caucasian donors. Overall study results and limits: CMV antigen specificity was confirmed in vitro for three CMV-associated chains. TCR beta V segments were, for the most part, productive about 87% or about 30% of the time in an earlier analysis.

PCR amplification relied on 60 Vbeta primers (plus 13 Jbeta primers). TCRdb's copy holds only in-frame clones and misses some; the assay was immunoSEQ multiplex PCR. This sample yields over 200,000 clones, of which approximately 82% are seen a single time; 0.55% to 0.7% belongs to the top ten. Nominal health characterized the donors when sampled, though unrecorded immune exposures were likely. The chain combines TRBV4-1 with TRBJ1-1, with D perhaps matching TRBD1 (5 bases). Sample: PBMCs. The sequence derives from a woman in her forties in good health and CMV-seronegative. CDR3 DNA sequence: TGCGCCGCCCCAGGGCGTCTGGGAGCTTTCTTT. Amino acid sequence: CAAPGRLGAFF.